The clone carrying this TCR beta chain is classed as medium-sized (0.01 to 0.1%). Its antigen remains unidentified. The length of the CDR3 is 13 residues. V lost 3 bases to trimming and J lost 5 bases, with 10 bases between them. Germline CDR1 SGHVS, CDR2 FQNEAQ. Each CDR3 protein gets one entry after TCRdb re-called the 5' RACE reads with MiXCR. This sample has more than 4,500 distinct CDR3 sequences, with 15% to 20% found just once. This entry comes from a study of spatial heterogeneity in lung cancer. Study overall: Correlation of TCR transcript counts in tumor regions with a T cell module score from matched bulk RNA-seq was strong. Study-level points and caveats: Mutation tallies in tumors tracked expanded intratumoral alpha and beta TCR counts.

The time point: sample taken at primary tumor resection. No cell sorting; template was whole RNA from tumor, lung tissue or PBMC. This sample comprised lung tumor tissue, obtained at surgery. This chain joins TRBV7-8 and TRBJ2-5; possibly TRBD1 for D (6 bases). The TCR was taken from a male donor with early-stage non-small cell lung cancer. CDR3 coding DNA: TGTGCCAGCAGCTTGGCAGGGGTGGAGACCCAGTACTTC. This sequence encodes CASSLAGVETQYF.